This TCR beta chain was sequenced during a study of blood T cell repertoires in COVID-19. Germline assignment: CDR1 MNHEY and CDR2 SVGAGI. The ends lost 2 bases at V and 5 bases at J; junction bases unmatched: 3. The CDR3 is made up of 14 amino acids. Profiling relied on immunoSEQ multiplex PCR, and the TCRdb table lists in-frame clones only, not all of them. This table holds about 95,000 clones, approximately 84% found once. The chain employs TRBV6-5 and TRBJ2-7; 10 nucleotides align to TRBD2. The sample taken for sequencing was peripheral blood. The TCR was taken from a man older than 75 with active or convalescent COVID-19. The CDR3 sequence: CASSYGTSVDEQYF. CDR3 DNA: TGTGCCAGCAGTTACGGGACTAGCGTAGACGAGCAGTACTTC.